This TCR beta chain was sequenced during a study of spatial heterogeneity in lung cancer. Whole-study context: Raw reads contained each unique TCR and UMI combination more than ten times on average.

MiXCR was run by TCRdb on the 5' RACE reads, yielding one entry per CDR3 protein. Of tens of thousands of distinct CDR3 sequences listed, around 12% are singletons. Stated time point: sample taken at primary tumor resection. Whole RNA came from tumor, nontumor lung or frozen PBMC and was sequenced without being sorted. The V end was cut by 4 bases, the J end by 7 bases, with 14 bases between. The CDR3 loop spans 14 amino acids. Germline lookup yields CDR1 SGHRS and CDR2 YFSETQ. The gene calls are TRBV5-1 and TRBJ1-4; D unresolved. Sequencing used PBMCs, obtained at surgery. This clonotype originated in a male donor with early-stage non-small cell lung cancer. The CDR3 is CASSPDAGGEKLFF. CDR3 in DNA: TGCGCCAGCAGCCCGGACGCTGGTGGTGAAAAACTGTTTTTT.